The clone carrying this TCR beta chain was observed at least ten times. The antigen is undetermined. The data stem from a study of response to subunit inactivated influenza vaccine. V dropped 6 bases and J dropped 5 bases, with 10 bases sitting between them. The germline CDR1 and CDR2 sequences are SNHLY and FYNNEI. The CDR3 runs 12 residues. Overall study results and limits: The authors suggested that few new T cells are recruited per seasonal influenza vaccination.

One entry per CDR3 protein results from TCRdb running MiXCR on the RT-PCR reads. The sample lists approximately 700,000 distinct CDR3 sequences, around 13% occurring once. The input for sequencing was PBMCs from blood, taken approximately 15 days before vaccination. This receptor was taken from a man aged 45 to 65 who received an inactivated influenza vaccine. The V and J genes are TRBV2 and TRBJ2-5; D unresolved. This CDR3 is CASSELRETQYF. The CDR3 bases are TGTGCCAGCAGCGAGCTTCGGGAGACCCAGTACTTC. Looking up the rest from reference TRBV2 and TRBJ2-5 gives the full variable domain: EPEVTQTPSHQVTQMGQEVILRCVPISNHLYFYWYRQILGQKVEFLVSFYNNEISEKSEIFDDQFSVERPDGSNFTLKIRSTKLEDSAMYFCASSELRETQYFGPGTRLLVL.